This paragraph covers one T cell receptor (beta chain) sequence. For sorted subsets, about 0.2 ug DNA per replicate equaled approximately 32,000 T cell genomes. Sequencing used immunoSEQ multiplex PCR; TCRdb keeps in-frame clones, though not all of them. The repertoire holds about 820,000 clones, with nearly 95% as singletons. Between the trimmed V and J ends, which lost 5 bases and 8 bases, there was a span of 18 bases. There are 14 residues in the CDR3. From germline, CDR1 is SGHAT and CDR2 FQNNGV. The sample comes from a study of shared clonotypes between healthy human individuals. The naive CD8 subset, CD45RO-negative cells positively selected for CCR7, excluded terminally differentiated effector memory CD45RA+ cells.

The rearrangement links TRBV11-2 to TRBJ1-1; no definite D call. The sequence was obtained from a man aged 25-45 years in good health. The sequencing input was naive CD8+ T cells sorted from blood. The CDR3 is CASSPPSKQREAFF. CDR3 nucleotide sequence: TGTGCCAGCAGCCCCCCGTCCAAACAAAGGGAAGCTTTCTTT.